The 29 T cell receptor beta chains below were found in one sample sequenced in a study of T cells expressing NK-cell markers. Following a re-call of the 5' RACE reads, TCRdb has one entry per CDR3 protein and lacks DNA. The specimen's table records over 250,000 distinct CDR3 sequences. Sequenced material: blood T cells: a sorted CD56 or NKG2C T cell subset, CD4+ or CD8+ T cells, or bulk PBMC T cells (not recorded which). These receptors all come from a woman aged 18 to 75 in good health.

V usage is TRBV29-1 and J usage is TRBJ2-5; TCRdb's D call of TRBD1 is untestable without DNA. Per germline, CDR1 SQVTM and CDR2 ANQGSEA. The CDR3 is made up of 12 amino acids. The CDR3 sequence is CSVPGGGETQYF. The full variable domain, rest sourced from reference TRBV29-1 and TRBJ2-5, is SAVISQKPSRDICQRGTSLTIQCQVDSQVTMMFWYRQQPGQSLTLIATANQGSEATYESGFVIDKFPISRPNLTFSTLTVSNMSPEDSSIYLCSVPGGGETQYFGPGTRLLVL.

The chain is built from TRBV6-2 or TRBV6-3 and TRBJ2-7; TCRdb returns TRBD1, unconfirmable since there is no DNA. CDR3 size: 15 residues. In germline, CDR1 is MNHEY, CDR2 SVGEGT. The CDR3 protein is CASSAQGASFYEQYF.

This sequence joins TRBV29-1 and TRBJ2-1; TCRdb's D call of TRBD2 is untestable without DNA. This CDR3 region has 11 residues. Germline loops: CDR1 SQVTM, CDR2 ANQGSEA. The CDR3: CSVGPGNEQFF.

This chain uses TRBV10-3 with TRBJ2-1. Germline lookup yields CDR1 ENHRY and CDR2 SYGVKD. The CDR3 has 12 amino acids. CDR3 in amino acids: CAIRDPPNEQFF.

The chain carries TRBV5-4 and TRBJ2-5; with no DNA, the TCRdb D assignment of TRBD1 cannot be verified. This CDR3 contains 18 residues. CDR1 and CDR2 from the germline V gene are SGHNT and YYREEE (reference sequence). The chain's CDR3 is CASSTGATQTLGGETQYF.

The chain links TRBV4-1 to TRBJ2-2; TCRdb gives TRBD2 as the D gene, but with no DNA this cannot be confirmed. In germline, CDR1 is MGHRA, CDR2 YSYEKL. The CDR3 covers 17 residues. The CDR3 protein is CASSRPSSDPNTGELFF.

The chain uses TRBV5-4 and TRBJ1-2; TCRdb outputs TRBD1, but without DNA this stays unchecked. Germline loops: CDR1 SGHNT, CDR2 YYREEE (reference sequence). This CDR3 is 14 amino acids long. CDR3: CASSSGGVPYGYTF.

The rearrangement links TRBV20-1 to TRBJ1-1. The CDR3 runs to 18 residues. Germline V gene lookup returns CDR1 DFQATT and CDR2 SNEGSKA (reference sequence). CDR3 sequence: CSASLATVHREGNTEAFF.

V and J are TRBV25-1 and TRBJ2-7; TCRdb picks TRBD1, but there is no DNA to check that call. The germline gives CDR1 MGHDK, CDR2 SYGVNS. This CDR3 comprises 14 residues. CDR3 region: CASSEVGRGREQYF.

The V gene is TRBV6-2 or TRBV6-3, the J gene TRBJ1-5. CDR3 length: 16 residues. Germline-derived CDR1 and CDR2 are MNHEY and SVGEGT. CDR3 sequence reads: CASGGAAVYSNQPQHF.

The chain carries TRBV12-3 or TRBV12-4 and TRBJ1-1. The CDR3 runs to 14 residues. CDR3 region: CASSYGFIGTEAFF.

V and J are TRBV7-2 and TRBJ1-1. The germline CDR1 and CDR2 sequences are SGHTA and FQGNSA. The CDR3 spans 15 residues. The CDR3 is CASSLARKLNTEAFF. The full variable domain, its missing parts supplied by reference TRBV7-2 and TRBJ1-1, is GAGVSQSPSNKVTEKGKDVELRCDPISGHTALYWYRQSLGQGLEFLIYFQGNSAPDKSGLPSDRFSAERTGGSVSTLTIQRTQQEDSAVYLCASSLARKLNTEAFFGQGTRLTVV.

The chain is built from TRBV4-3 and TRBJ1-4; TCRdb reports TRBD1, a call that lacks DNA to check it against. The CDR3 length is 16 residues. Germline V lookup: CDR1 LGHNA, CDR2 YSLEER. The CDR3 sequence is CASSNGQGGTNEKLFF.

This sequence joins TRBV25-1 and TRBJ2-6; TCRdb's D call of TRBD2 is untestable without DNA. Germline V gives CDR1 MGHDK, CDR2 SYGVNS. This CDR3 has 14 amino acids. CDR3 residues: CASSQAGGANVLTF.

This rearrangement joins TRBV7-2 to TRBJ2-5; the D call of TRBD1 rests on TCRdb alone, since no DNA is present to check it. CDR3 length: 15 residues. CDR1 and CDR2 from the germline V gene are SGHTA and FQGNSA. Here the CDR3 reads CASSQGGGNQETQYF.

The rearrangement links TRBV9 to TRBJ1-2; TCRdb reports TRBD1, a call that lacks DNA to check it against. The V gene's germline CDR1 is SGDLS and CDR2 YYNGEE. There are 14 residues in the CDR3. The CDR3 loop reads CASSADRGIDGYTF.

V is TRBV18 and J is TRBJ1-1. This CDR3 is 15 amino acids long. Germline V CDR1 and CDR2: KGHSH, LQKENI. CDR3 sequence: CASSPPTALNTEAFF.

The chain has TRBV4-3 and TRBJ2-3; TCRdb outputs TRBD1, but without DNA this stays unchecked. The CDR3 covers 19 residues. In germline, CDR1 is LGHNA, CDR2 YSLEER. The CDR3 protein is CASSQEPVRGGGGTDTQYF.

The V and J genes are TRBV19 and TRBJ1-1; lacking DNA, the TRBD1 call made by TCRdb goes unchecked. Germline CDR1 reads LNHDA; CDR2 reads SQIVND (reference sequence). The CDR3 spans 14 residues. CDR3 region: CASTIDRVNTEAFF.

This chain joins TRBV18 and TRBJ2-1. The CDR3 consists of 17 residues. Germline CDR1 is KGHSH and CDR2 is LQKENI. The CDR3: CASSPAGISSSYNEQFF.

The V and J genes are TRBV7-3 and TRBJ1-1. This CDR3 comprises 13 residues. Germline V gene lookup returns CDR1 SGHTA and CDR2 FQGTGA. This CDR3 reads CASSRTMNTEAFF.

This chain links TRBV6-2 or TRBV6-3 with TRBJ1-4; with no DNA, the TCRdb D assignment of TRBD1 cannot be verified. The CDR3 loop spans 13 amino acids. Germline CDR1 and CDR2: MNHEY and SVGEGT. The CDR3 here is CASSPRGNEKLFF.

The chain combines TRBV20-1 with TRBJ2-7; the TCRdb D gene call, TRBD2, has no DNA to confirm it. The CDR3 sequence is 14 residues long. The V gene's germline CDR1 is DFQATT and CDR2 SNEGSKA (reference sequence). The CDR3 here is CSARETSLSYEQYF.

The rearrangement uses TRBV9 and TRBJ1-6; TCRdb names TRBD1, which stays unverified in the absence of DNA. From germline, CDR1 is SGDLS and CDR2 YYNGEE. The CDR3 is 14 amino acids. The CDR3 region is CASSVGQGNSPLHF.

The chain carries TRBV5-1 and TRBJ2-3. From germline, CDR1 is SGHRS and CDR2 YFSETQ. This CDR3 spans 14 amino acids. The CDR3 loop is CASSLGHSTDTQYF. The entire variable domain, with the rest obtained from reference TRBV5-1 and TRBJ2-3, is as follows: KAGVTQTPRYLIKTRGQQVTLSCSPISGHRSVSWYQQTPGQGLQFLFEYFSETQRNKGNFPGRFSGRQFSNSRSEMNVSTLELGDSALYLCASSLGHSTDTQYFGPGTRLTVL.

The chain carries TRBV12-3 or TRBV12-4 and TRBJ1-1. The CDR3 has 15 amino acids. The CDR3 sequence: CASSYIAGKNTEAFF.

The chain uses TRBV5-1 and TRBJ2-7; TCRdb's assignment of TRBD1 cannot be checked, as there is no DNA. This CDR3 comprises 15 residues. CDR1 is SGHRS, CDR2 YFSETQ, per germline. The CDR3 is CASSLGQGSGYEQYF.

The V and J genes are TRBV7-2 and TRBJ2-1; TCRdb picks TRBD1, but there is no DNA to check that call. Looked up from germline, CDR1 is SGHTA and CDR2 is FQGNSA. This CDR3 has 15 residues. The CDR3 is CASSYRGAGYNEQFF.

The chain is built from TRBV29-1 and TRBJ2-7. The germline CDR1 and CDR2 sequences are SQVTM and ANQGSEA. The CDR3 spans 12 residues. This CDR3 reads CSVHWTPYEQYF.